This TCR beta chain appears in the sequencing data of a study of cytomegalovirus exposure and HLA in healthy donors. TCRdb keeps only in-frame clones here, not all; method: immunoSEQ multiplex PCR. The table has around 230,000 clones, around 86% seen once. The ends were cut back, 5 bases at V and 4 bases at J, with 7 bases in the middle. CDR3 size: 12 residues. Germline lookup yields CDR1 SGHNT and CDR2 YENEEA. The donors were in the approximately 120-subject validation cohort, distinct from the approximately 670-subject first cohort. The material sequenced was PBMCs. This sequence was found in a woman aged 30 to 39 in good health and CMV-seropositive. The gene calls are TRBV11-3 and TRBJ2-3; D is unclear. The CDR3 DNA reads TGTGCCAGCAGCGTACTGGCAGATACGCAGTATTTT. Translation: CASSVLADTQYF.